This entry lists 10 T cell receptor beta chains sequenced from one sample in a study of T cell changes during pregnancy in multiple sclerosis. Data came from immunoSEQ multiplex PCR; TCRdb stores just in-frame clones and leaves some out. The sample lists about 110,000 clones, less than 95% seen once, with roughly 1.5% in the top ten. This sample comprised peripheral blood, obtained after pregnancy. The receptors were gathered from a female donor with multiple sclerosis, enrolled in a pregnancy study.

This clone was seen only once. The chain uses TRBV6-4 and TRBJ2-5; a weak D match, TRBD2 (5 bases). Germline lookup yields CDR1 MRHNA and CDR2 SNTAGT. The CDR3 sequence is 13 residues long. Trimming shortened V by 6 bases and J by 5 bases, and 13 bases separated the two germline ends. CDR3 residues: CASRNRDRETQYF. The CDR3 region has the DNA TGTGCCAGCAGGAACCGGGATAGGGAGACCCAGTACTTC.

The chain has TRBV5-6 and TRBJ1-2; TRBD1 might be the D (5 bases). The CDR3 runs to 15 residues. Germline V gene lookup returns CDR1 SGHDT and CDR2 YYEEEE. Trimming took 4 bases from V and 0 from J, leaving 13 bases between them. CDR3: CASSRVGGSNYGYTF. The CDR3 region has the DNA TGTGCCAGCAGCCGGGTCGGGGGGTCTAACTATGGCTACACCTTC.

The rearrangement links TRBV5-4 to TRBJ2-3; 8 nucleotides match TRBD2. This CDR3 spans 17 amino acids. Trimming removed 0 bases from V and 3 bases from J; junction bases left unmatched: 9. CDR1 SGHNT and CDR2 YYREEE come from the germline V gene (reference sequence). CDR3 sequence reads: CASSLGLAIRRTDTQYF. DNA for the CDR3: TGTGCCAGCAGCTTGGGACTAGCGATAAGAAGGACAGATACGCAGTATTTT.

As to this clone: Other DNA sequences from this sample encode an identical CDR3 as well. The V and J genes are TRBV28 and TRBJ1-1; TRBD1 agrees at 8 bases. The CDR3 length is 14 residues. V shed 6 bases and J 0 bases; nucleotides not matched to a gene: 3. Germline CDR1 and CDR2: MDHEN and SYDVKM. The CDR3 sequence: CASSPGGLNTEAFF. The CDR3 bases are TGTGCCAGCAGCCCAGGGGGCTTGAACACTGAAGCTTTCTTT.

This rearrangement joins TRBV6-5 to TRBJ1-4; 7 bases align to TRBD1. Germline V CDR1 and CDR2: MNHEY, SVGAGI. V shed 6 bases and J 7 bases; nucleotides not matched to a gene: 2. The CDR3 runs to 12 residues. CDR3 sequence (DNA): TGTGCCAGCAGGAACAGGGGTGAAAAACTGTTTTTT. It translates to CASRNRGEKLFF.

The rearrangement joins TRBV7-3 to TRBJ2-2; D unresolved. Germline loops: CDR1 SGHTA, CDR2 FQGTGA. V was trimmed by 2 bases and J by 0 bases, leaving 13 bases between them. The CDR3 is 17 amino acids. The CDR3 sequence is CASSLSPAPTNTGELFF. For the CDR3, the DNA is TGTGCCAGCAGCTTATCGCCCGCGCCCACGAACACCGGGGAGCTGTTTTTT.

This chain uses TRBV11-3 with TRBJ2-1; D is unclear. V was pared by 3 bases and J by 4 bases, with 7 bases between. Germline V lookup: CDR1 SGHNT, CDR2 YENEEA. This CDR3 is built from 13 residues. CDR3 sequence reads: CASSLGSYNEQFF. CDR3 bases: TGTGCCAGCAGCTTGGGCTCTTACAATGAGCAGTTCTTC.

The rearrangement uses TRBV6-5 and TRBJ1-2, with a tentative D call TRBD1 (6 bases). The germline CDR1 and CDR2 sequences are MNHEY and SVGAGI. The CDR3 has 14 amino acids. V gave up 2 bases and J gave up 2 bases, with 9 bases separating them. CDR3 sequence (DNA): TGTGCCAGCAGTTACGACAGGAAAAACTATGGCTACACCTTC. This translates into CASSYDRKNYGYTF.

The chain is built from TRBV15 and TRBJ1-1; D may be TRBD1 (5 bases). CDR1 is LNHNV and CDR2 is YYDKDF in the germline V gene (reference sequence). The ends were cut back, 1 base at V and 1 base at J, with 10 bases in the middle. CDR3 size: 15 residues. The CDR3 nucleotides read TGTGCCACCAGCAGAGTAAACACAGGGAACACTGAAGCTTTCTTT. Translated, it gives CATSRVNTGNTEAFF.

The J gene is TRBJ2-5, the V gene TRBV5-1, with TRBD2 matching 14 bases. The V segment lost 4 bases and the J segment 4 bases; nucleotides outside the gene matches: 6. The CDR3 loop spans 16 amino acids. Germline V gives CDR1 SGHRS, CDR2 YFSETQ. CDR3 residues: CASSGGTSGRRETQYF. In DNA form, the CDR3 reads TGCGCCAGCAGCGGGGGGACTAGCGGGAGAAGAGAGACCCAGTACTTC.